The 14 T cell receptor beta chains below come from one sample, sequenced in a study of vaccination and CD4 T cells after COVID-19. For these receptors, no antigen is known. CD4+ T cells that had been cultured provided DNA sequenced with the Oncomine TCR Beta short-read assay. TCRdb used MiXCR to reprocess the PCR reads, holding one entry per CDR3 protein. This sample yields around 20,000 distinct CDR3 sequences, of which 50% to 60% are seen a single time; more than 9.5% belongs to the top ten. As for treatment: roughly 10-day PBMC culture with coronavirus spike peptide pools or control peptides (ViraFEST assay). The sequenced sample was CD4+ T cells from blood, cultured in vitro, obtained after SARS-CoV-2 vaccination. These receptors all come from a human donor who had recovered from COVID-19.

A few counts support this clonotype. This sequence joins TRBV15 and TRBJ1-5, with a weak D call TRBD1 (5 bases). CDR1 LNHNV and CDR2 YYDKDF come from the germline V gene (reference sequence). Trimming pared 0 bases from V and 4 bases from J, leaving 10 bases between. The CDR3 totals 15 residues. The CDR3 nucleotides read TGTGCCACCAGCAGAGATAGGGCAGGGAATCAGCCCCAGCATTTT. Its protein is CATSRDRAGNQPQHF.

J is TRBJ1-5 and V is TRBV7-9; D uncertain. V dropped 5 bases and J dropped 6 bases, with 14 bases sitting between them. This CDR3 has 14 residues. Germline assignment: CDR1 SEHNR and CDR2 FQNEAQ (reference sequence). The CDR3 nucleotides read TGTGCCAGCAGCCGTAGTCTAAACAGTCAGCCCCAGCATTTT. Translation: CASSRSLNSQPQHF.

This rearrangement joins TRBV19 to TRBJ1-1; no definite D call. This CDR3 is 16 amino acids long. The germline V gene encodes CDR1 LNHDA and CDR2 SQIVND (reference sequence). Trimming cost V 5 bases and J 1 base, with 17 bases left between them. DNA for the CDR3: TGTGCCAGTAGTCGATCTGTTCGGACCTGGAACACTGAAGCTTTCTTT. Protein: CASSRSVRTWNTEAFF.

The CDR3 nucleotides read TGTGCCAGCAGTGAGGGGGCGCCCCGTTACGAGCAGTACTTC. Its translation: CASSEGAPRYEQYF. The genes are TRBV2 and TRBJ2-7; weak D call: TRBD1 (6 bases). There are 14 residues in the CDR3. Trimming took off 3 bases at V and 4 bases at J, with 13 bases between the two ends. CDR1 is SNHLY and CDR2 is FYNNEI in the germline V gene. The variable domain in full, with the rest retrieved from reference TRBV2 and TRBJ2-7, is EPEVTQTPSHQVTQMGQEVILRCVPISNHLYFYWYRQILGQKVEFLVSFYNNEISEKSEIFDDQFSVERPDGSNFTLKIRSTKLEDSAMYFCASSEGAPRYEQYFGPGTRLTVT.

This clonotype was counted between two and nine times. The chain is built from TRBV28 and TRBJ1-5, with no clear D. V shed 6 bases and J shed 6 bases, with 12 bases lying between them. Germline CDR1 is MDHEN and CDR2 is SYDVKM. The CDR3 loop spans 13 amino acids. CDR3 loop: CASSRSPSQPQHF. The CDR3 DNA is TGTGCCAGCAGCCGGTCCCCCAGTCAGCCCCAGCATTTT.

The DNA for the CDR3 is TGTGCCAGCAGCTTAACGGGCAGTTCCGAGCAGTACTTC. Translating it yields CASSLTGSSEQYF. This chain uses TRBV7-3 with TRBJ2-7, with D uncertain. In germline, CDR1 is SGHTA, CDR2 FQGTGA. V was clipped by 0 bases and J by 6 bases, with 9 bases between them. The CDR3 is 13 residues long.

The rearrangement joins TRBV7-3 to TRBJ2-6; D may match TRBD1 or TRBD2 (5 bases each). V was shortened by 5 bases and J by 4 bases, with 12 bases between the two germline ends. CDR3 length: 15 amino acids. The germline V gene has CDR1 SGHTA and CDR2 FQGTGA. The CDR3 protein is CASSLRGDGANVLTF. DNA for the CDR3: TGTGCCAGCAGCCTCCGAGGGGACGGGGCCAACGTCCTGACTTTC. Together with reference TRBV7-3 and TRBJ2-6, the CDR3 gives the full variable domain: GAGVSQTPSNKVTEKGKYVELRCDPISGHTALYWYRQSLGQGPEFLIYFQGTGAADDSGLPNDRFFAVRPEGSVSTLKIQRTERGDSAVYLCASSLRGDGANVLTFGAGSRLTVL.

J is TRBJ1-2 and V is TRBV28; TRBD1 matches at 8 bases. The trim removed 4 bases at V and 6 bases at J, leaving 7 bases unmatched. The germline V gene has CDR1 MDHEN and CDR2 SYDVKM. The CDR3 spans 14 residues. The CDR3 coding sequence is TGTGCCAGCAGTTCGTACAGGGGGAGGGATGGCTACACCTTC. It codes for CASSSYRGRDGYTF.

V usage is TRBV19 and J usage is TRBJ1-3; a weak D match, TRBD1 (5 bases). In germline, CDR1 is LNHDA, CDR2 SQIVND (reference sequence). This CDR3 has 12 amino acids. V was pared by 11 bases and J by 8 bases, with 16 bases between. This chain's CDR3 is CASGRRDHTIYF. CDR3 DNA sequence: TGTGCCTCAGGCAGGAGGGACCACACCATATATTTT.

This clonotype showed up just a few times. CDR3 region: CASSLGQGGTGELFF. In DNA, the CDR3 is TGTGCCAGCAGCTTGGGACAGGGTGGCACCGGGGAGCTGTTTTTT. The chain combines TRBV5-6 with TRBJ2-2, with TRBD1 identical over 7 bases. Germline CDR1 reads SGHDT; CDR2 reads YYEEEE. J gave up 4 bases and V 0 bases, and 3 bases lay outside the gene matches. The CDR3 is made up of 15 amino acids.

This clonotype was picked up a small number of times. The chain is built from TRBV10-2 and TRBJ1-2; perhaps TRBD1 as D (5 bases). This CDR3 spans 14 amino acids. The V end lost 2 bases, the J end lost 7 bases, and 14 bases lay between the germline ends. Germline V gene lookup returns CDR1 WSHSY and CDR2 SAAADI. In DNA, the CDR3 is TGCGCCAGCAGTGAGGTCGGGGGGTACGGTGGCTACACCTTC. Translation: CASSEVGGYGGYTF.

This clonotype was counted only a few times. The chain is built from TRBV2 and TRBJ2-5; no firm D call. The length of the CDR3 is 11 residues. Germline CDR1 SNHLY, CDR2 FYNNEI. Trimming took off 3 bases at V and 7 bases at J, with 6 bases between the two ends. CDR3 coding DNA: TGTGCCAGCAGTGAGGGTGGGACCCAGTACTTC. Residues: CASSEGGTQYF.

This clonotype has just a few counts. CDR3 sequence: CASSAMAPYEQYF. DNA of the CDR3: TGTGCCAGCAGCGCGATGGCCCCCTACGAGCAGTACTTC. This chain joins TRBV7-8 and TRBJ2-7; no definite D call. The V gene's germline CDR1 is SGHVS and CDR2 FQNEAQ. The CDR3 consists of 13 residues. Trimming took off 5 bases at V and 2 bases at J, with 10 bases between the two ends.

The chain carries TRBV5-4 and TRBJ2-5, with TRBD2 identical over 8 bases. The CDR3 has 14 amino acids. The junction had 5 bases not matched to a gene; V was cut back by 4 bases and J by 3 bases. Germline CDR1 reads SGHNT; CDR2 reads YYREEE (reference sequence). The chain's CDR3 is CASSPTSGKETQYF. CDR3 DNA sequence: TGTGCCAGCAGCCCCACTAGCGGTAAAGAGACCCAGTACTTC.